The 11 T cell receptor beta chains given below trace back to one sample, sequenced in a study of OX40 agonist ivuxolimab in advanced cancers. Library construction relied on the immunoSEQ multiplex PCR assay. The immuneACCESS repertoire file appears here via TCRdb, limited to in-frame rearrangements. These files lack a portion of the clones; in checked studies, under half of the deficit traces to unresolved V genes, and the cause of the others is not known. Present in this sample are tens of thousands of clones, more than 70% of which were seen just once. Around 0.18% of the sample rests with the top ten. The sequenced sample was CD4+ or CD8+ T cells sorted from blood, obtained in a trial of the OX40 agonist ivuxolimab. The origin of the receptors is an adult with an advanced solid tumor such as melanoma, head and neck, liver or kidney cancer.

Concerning this clone: At the DNA level, this CDR3 is encoded by other sequences in the same sample as well. This rearrangement joins TRBV29-1 to TRBJ1-5; D is undetermined. Deletions cut 6 bases from V and 1 base from J, with 16 bases between. This CDR3 is 15 amino acids long. The V gene's germline CDR1 is SQVTM and CDR2 ANQGSEA. The CDR3 loop is CSVTLGSWSNQPQHF. In DNA form, the CDR3 reads TGCAGCGTGACGTTAGGGAGTTGGAGCAATCAGCCCCAGCATTTT. Together with reference TRBV29-1 and TRBJ1-5, the CDR3 gives the full variable domain: SAVISQKPSRDICQRGTSLTIQCQVDSQVTMMFWYRQQPGQSLTLIATANQGSEATYESGFVIDKFPISRPNLTFSTLTVSNMSPEDSSIYLCSVTLGSWSNQPQHFGDGTRLSIL.

The chain links TRBV5-1 to TRBJ1-1; TRBD1 matches at 8 bases. Germline V lookup: CDR1 SGHRS, CDR2 YFSETQ. V was clipped by 1 base and J by 1 base; unmatched bases: 3. This CDR3 has 15 residues. The CDR3 coding sequence is TGCGCCAGCAGCTTGTCAGGGGGCAGGAACACTGAAGCTTTCTTT. Translating it yields CASSLSGGRNTEAFF. The full variable domain, completed using reference TRBV5-1 and TRBJ1-1, is KAGVTQTPRYLIKTRGQQVTLSCSPISGHRSVSWYQQTPGQGLQFLFEYFSETQRNKGNFPGRFSGRQFSNSRSEMNVSTLELGDSALYLCASSLSGGRNTEAFFGQGTRLTVV.

V gene TRBV6-5 combines with J gene TRBJ1-2; TRBD1 aligns across 10 bases. Losses at the gene ends were 8 bases for V and 4 bases for J; bases not matched to a gene: 4. The CDR3 has 13 amino acids. Germline V CDR1 and CDR2: MNHEY, SVGAGI. The chain's CDR3 is CASRTGGTYGYTF. The CDR3 DNA reads as TGTGCCAGCCGGACAGGGGGAACCTATGGCTACACCTTC.

J is TRBJ2-3 and V is TRBV7-2, with D possibly being TRBD1 (6 bases). V was pared by 2 bases and J by 1 base, with 10 bases between. The CDR3 covers 15 residues. Germline assignment: CDR1 SGHTA and CDR2 FQGNSA. DNA of the CDR3: TGTGCCAGCAGCTTATTGGCAGGGGGCACAGATACGCAGTATTTT. Amino acid sequence: CASSLLAGGTDTQYF. The full variable domain, rest sourced from reference TRBV7-2 and TRBJ2-3, is GAGVSQSPSNKVTEKGKDVELRCDPISGHTALYWYRQSLGQGLEFLIYFQGNSAPDKSGLPSDRFSAERTGGSVSTLTIQRTQQEDSAVYLCASSLLAGGTDTQYFGPGTRLTVL.

This chain uses TRBV19 with TRBJ1-4; TRBD1 aligns across 7 bases. Germline CDR1 and CDR2: LNHDA and SQIVND (reference sequence). CDR3 size: 14 residues. Trimming removed 6 bases from V and 8 bases from J; junction bases left unmatched: 9. CDR3 DNA: TGTGCCAGTAGCCCCGCAGGGGGTCGGGAAAAACTGTTTTTT. Protein: CASSPAGGREKLFF.

This chain links TRBV2 with TRBJ2-7, with TRBD1 matching over 8 bases. The germline CDR1 and CDR2 sequences are SNHLY and FYNNEI. This CDR3 has 14 residues. Unmatched junction bases numbered 3, after V lost 3 bases and J lost 2 bases. CDR3 sequence: CASSEWTGTYEQYF. The CDR3 DNA is TGTGCCAGCAGTGAGTGGACAGGGACCTACGAGCAGTACTTC.

The chain employs TRBV5-4 and TRBJ2-1; 11 nucleotides agree with TRBD2. CDR1 is SGHNT, CDR2 YYREEE, per germline (reference sequence). V shed 5 bases, J shed 5 bases, and the junction held 6 bases outside the gene matches. The CDR3 has 15 amino acids. This CDR3 is CASRSGTSGNNEQFF. The DNA for the CDR3 is TGTGCCAGCAGGTCCGGGACTAGCGGTAACAATGAGCAGTTCTTC.

The V call is TRBV10-3, the J call TRBJ2-3, with D possibly TRBD2 on 7 matching bases. Germline CDR1 and CDR2: ENHRY and SYGVKD. The CDR3 runs 17 residues. V lost 2 bases and J lost 0, with 15 bases in between. The CDR3 sequence is CAISERGIAGSTDTQYF. For the CDR3, the DNA is TGTGCCATCAGTGAGAGGGGGATAGCGGGTAGCACAGATACGCAGTATTTT.

This clone came up a few times. The gene calls are TRBV30 and TRBJ1-1; possible D gene TRBD1, 5 bases. V lost 4 bases and J lost 3, with 12 bases in between. CDR3 length: 13 amino acids. Germline lookup yields CDR1 GTSNPN and CDR2 SVGIG (reference sequence). CDR3 in DNA: TGTGCCTGGAAAGGGGCAGGGTACACTGAAGCTTTCTTT. As protein: CAWKGAGYTEAFF.

The chain combines TRBV7-9 with TRBJ2-3, with 14 bases aligning to TRBD2. This CDR3 spans 17 amino acids. The V segment lost 6 bases and the J segment 3 bases; nucleotides outside the gene matches: 8. Germline loops: CDR1 SEHNR, CDR2 FQNEAQ (reference sequence). The CDR3 sequence: CASRDSGTSGGTDTQYF. The CDR3 region has the DNA TGTGCCAGCAGGGACTCCGGGACTAGCGGGGGAACAGATACGCAGTATTTT. Looking up the rest from reference TRBV7-9 and TRBJ2-3 gives the full variable domain: DTGVSQNPRHKITKRGQNVTFRCDPISEHNRLYWYRQTLGQGPEFLTYFQNEAQLEKSRLLSDRFSAERPKGSFSTLEIQRTEQGDSAMYLCASRDSGTSGGTDTQYFGPGTRLTVL.

This clone was observed once. The J gene is TRBJ1-5, the V gene TRBV2; possibly TRBD1 for D (6 bases). The CDR3 spans 14 residues. Germline V lookup: CDR1 SNHLY, CDR2 FYNNEI. Trimming cost V 4 bases and J 2 bases, with 9 bases left between them. The DNA of the CDR3 is TGTGCCAGCAGTGTAAGGGGGGGCAATCAGCCCCAGCATTTT. This gives the protein CASSVRGGNQPQHF.